A selection of T cell receptor beta chains follows, all from one sample in a study of T cells in localized non-small cell lung cancer. Profiling relied on immunoSEQ multiplex PCR, and the TCRdb table lists in-frame clones only, not all of them. Among approximately 3,000 clones, approximately 24% were seen once, and the ten largest hold around 7.8%. The source material was lung tumor tissue, sampled before any cancer treatment. These receptors were taken from a male donor aged 60 or older with stage III lung adenocarcinoma. Both conserved end residues are part of each CDR3. D genes are given only for firm matches. Expanded clones are given a class, and other clones once, few, many or no size at all.

v_gene	j_gene	abundance	d_gene	CDR3nt	CDR3aa
TRBV5-1	TRBJ2-7	.	.	TGCGCCAGCAGCTTGCGGTTTAAGGGCTGGGCCTACGAGCAGTACTTC	CASSLRFKGWAYEQYF
TRBV6-8	TRBJ2-3	.	TRBD2	TGTGCCAGCAGATTAGCGGGGAGCACAGATACGCAGTATTTT	CASRLAGSTDTQYF
TRBV19	TRBJ2-7	few	TRBD1	TGTGCCAGTAGTATCGGGACAGGGCTACCCTACGAGCAGTACTTC	CASSIGTGLPYEQYF
TRBV27	TRBJ2-5	.	.	TGTGCCAGCAGTGTCCTTGGGGGAGAGACCCAGTACTTC	CASSVLGGETQYF
TRBV11-3	TRBJ2-3	.	.	TGTGCCAGCAGCTTAGAGGGTAGAGGAGATACGCAGTATTTT	CASSLEGRGDTQYF
TRBV16	TRBJ1-2	.	TRBD1	TGTGCCAGCAGCCATCAAACACAGGGGGTGTTCTATGGCTACACCTTC	CASSHQTQGVFYGYTF
TRBV19	TRBJ2-1	.	.	TGTGCCAGTAGTATCGCCGGCTCCAGCTCCTACAATGAGCAGTTCTTC	CASSIAGSSSYNEQFF
TRBV18	TRBJ2-3	.	TRBD2	TGTGCCAGCTCACCACGGCCCCTAGCGGGGGTTTCTAGCACAGATACGCAGTATTTT	CASSPRPLAGVSSTDTQYF
TRBV11-3	TRBJ1-5	few	TRBD1	TGTGCCAGCAGCCAGGGGGAAAGCAATCAGCCCCAGCATTTT	CASSQGESNQPQHF
TRBV11-3	TRBJ1-2	medium-sized	.	TGTGCCAGCAGCTTTTTGTACCCAGACTTTTTAAACTATGGCTACACCTTC	CASSFLYPDFLNYGYTF
TRBV2	TRBJ2-3	few	TRBD2	TGTGCCAGCACTAGTAGCGGGTTTAGCACAGATACGCAGTATTTT	CASTSSGFSTDTQYF
TRBV11-3	TRBJ1-1	.	.	TGTGCCAGCAGCAATAGGGCAGGGCTTACTGAAGCTTTCTTT	CASSNRAGLTEAFF
TRBV29-1	TRBJ1-2	few	.	TGCAGCGTTGGAGCGTCGGCCTATGGCTACACCTTC	CSVGASAYGYTF
TRBV2	TRBJ2-1	few	.	TGTGCCAGCAGATTCCGGCTATCGATCAATGAGCAGTTCTTC	CASRFRLSINEQFF
TRBV19	TRBJ2-1	.	TRBD1	TGTGCCAGTATAGGACAGGGATACAATGAGCAGTTCTTC	CASIGQGYNEQFF
TRBV6-8	TRBJ2-1	few	TRBD2	TGTGCCAGCAGTTACGATCGGGAGGAGAAGGATCAGCAGTTCTTC	CASSYDREEKDQQFF
TRBV5-1	TRBJ2-3	.	.	TGCGCCAGCAGCTTGGCCGGACCCCCCGATACGCAGTATTTT	CASSLAGPPDTQYF
TRBV11-3	TRBJ2-1	few	.	TGTGCCAGCAGCTTAAATGAGGCGGGCTCCTACAATGAGCAGTTCTTC	CASSLNEAGSYNEQFF
TRBV11-3	TRBJ2-1	medium-sized	.	TGTGCCAGCAGCCTCCTGAGGGGCAGCGCCTACAATGAGCAGTTCTTC	CASSLLRGSAYNEQFF
TRBV28	TRBJ2-5	few	.	TGTGCCAGCGGTTACTGGGACTCGCGAGAGACCCAGTACTTC	CASGYWDSRETQYF
TRBV6-8	TRBJ2-3	.	TRBD2	TGTGCCAGCAGACCCCCCCTTAGCGGGAGTAGAACAGATACGCAGTATTTT	CASRPPLSGSRTDTQYF
TRBV11-3	TRBJ1-2	medium-sized	TRBD1	TGTGCCAGCAGCCTGACAGGGGCTAACTATGGCTACACCTTC	CASSLTGANYGYTF
TRBV15	TRBJ2-3	.	.	TGTGCCACCAGCAGAGAGGGCCTGGGGGATACGCAGTATTTT	CATSREGLGDTQYF
TRBV6-9	TRBJ2-7	.	TRBD2	TGTGCCAGCAGACGCGAGCGGGAGGTGCCCTACGAGCAGTACTTC	CASRREREVPYEQYF
TRBV29-1	TRBJ2-2	once	TRBD1	TGCAGCGCCAAAGGACAGGGCGGCACCGGGGAGCTGTTTTTT	CSAKGQGGTGELFF
TRBV10-3	TRBJ2-5	few	TRBD2	TGTGCCAGCGAGACTAGCGGGGGTCCACGGGAGACCCAGTACTTC	CASETSGGPRETQYF
TRBV12-5	TRBJ1-3	few	.	TGTGCCAGCTCTCCAACGGGGGGTGGAAACACCATATATTTT	CASSPTGGGNTIYF
TRBV5-1	TRBJ1-1	.	.	TGCGCCAGCAGCTCAATGGCCTCTTTCATGAACACTGAAGCTTTCTTT	CASSSMASFMNTEAFF